One T cell receptor (beta chain) is described in this entry. This sample stems from a study of blood T cells in healthy people across ages. Across the whole study: Researchers report that template switching captured about one barcoded beta molecule per two T cells.

Germline CDR1 is SGHVS and CDR2 is FQNEAQ. V shed 1 base and J shed 5 bases, with 11 bases lying between them. CDR3 size: 15 residues. Combining a sample-barcoded 5' primer with a J-beta primer mix, a second PCR ran for 7 to 11 cycles. Each TCR beta cDNA got a 12-nucleotide random molecular identifier. TCRdb analysed the 5' RACE reads with MiXCR anew, one entry per CDR3 protein. Altogether 710,000 or so distinct CDR3 sequences are present, 32% being singletons, with the ten largest covering 15% to 19%. At least 5 micrograms of total RNA were extracted per sample. The gene calls are TRBV7-8 and TRBJ1-4; D is possibly TRBD1 (6 bases). Sequences were obtained from blood. The sequence was obtained from a woman older than 75 in good health. The CDR3 DNA reads as TGTGCCAGCAGCTTAGTGCGCAGGGGAAATGAAAAACTGTTTTTT. This sequence encodes CASSLVRRGNEKLFF.